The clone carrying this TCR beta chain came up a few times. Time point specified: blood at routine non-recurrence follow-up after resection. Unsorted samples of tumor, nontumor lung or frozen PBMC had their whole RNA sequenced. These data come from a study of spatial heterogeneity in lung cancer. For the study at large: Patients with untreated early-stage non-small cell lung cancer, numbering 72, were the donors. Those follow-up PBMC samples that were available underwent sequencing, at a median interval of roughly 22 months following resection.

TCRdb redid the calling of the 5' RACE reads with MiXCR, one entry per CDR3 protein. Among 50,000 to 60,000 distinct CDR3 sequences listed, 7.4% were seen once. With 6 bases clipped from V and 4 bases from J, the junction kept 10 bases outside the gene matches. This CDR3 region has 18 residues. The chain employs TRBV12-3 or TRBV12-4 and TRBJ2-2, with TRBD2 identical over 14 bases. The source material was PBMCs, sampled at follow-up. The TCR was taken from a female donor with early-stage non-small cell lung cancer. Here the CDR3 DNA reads TGTGCCAGCAGCAGGACTAGCGGGGGGCCCTCGGGCACCGGGGAGCTGTTTTTT. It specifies CASSRTSGGPSGTGELFF.